The rows below give T cell receptor beta chains drawn from one sample of a study of CD8+CD57+ T cells in acquired aplastic anemia. From the reads, TCRdb called clonotypes with MiXCR, one entry per CDR3 protein. The sample records 100,000 to 150,000 distinct CDR3 sequences, under 60% being singletons. The sample comprised sorted CD4+, CD8+, or CD8+CD57+ T cells (not recorded which) from PBMCs. These receptor sequences come from a human donor with aplastic anemia. Both conserved end residues are part of each CDR3.

j_call v_call cdr3_aa
TRBJ2-3 TRBV2 CASSGLDSTDTQYF
TRBJ1-2 TRBV5-4 CASSHPTIYGYTF
TRBJ2-1 TRBV2 CASTGPTPNEQFF
TRBJ1-2 TRBV7-9 CASSFEGYGYTF
TRBJ2-7 TRBV29-1 CSAPGRGPGEQHF
TRBJ1-1 TRBV7-9 CASSLSEGIAFF
TRBJ2-3 TRBV24-1 CATASTDTQYF
TRBJ2-3 TRBV5-6 CASSRGTGGTDTQYF
TRBJ1-4 TRBV25-1 CASSEGQKVEKLFF
TRBJ2-3 TRBV7-3 CASSLGLAVPDTQYF
TRBJ2-3 TRBV20-1 CSADERKTDTDTQYF
TRBJ2-3 TRBV7-9 CASGQGASTDTQYF
TRBJ1-2 TRBV20-1 CSLARQRIRANYGYTF
TRBJ2-2 TRBV15 CATSRVGIPLGELFF
TRBJ1-6 TRBV2 CASSSVRGLNSPLHF
TRBJ2-7 TRBV6-2/TRBV6-3 CASSESPFYEQYF
TRBJ2-7 TRBV29-1 CSATEGGYEQYF